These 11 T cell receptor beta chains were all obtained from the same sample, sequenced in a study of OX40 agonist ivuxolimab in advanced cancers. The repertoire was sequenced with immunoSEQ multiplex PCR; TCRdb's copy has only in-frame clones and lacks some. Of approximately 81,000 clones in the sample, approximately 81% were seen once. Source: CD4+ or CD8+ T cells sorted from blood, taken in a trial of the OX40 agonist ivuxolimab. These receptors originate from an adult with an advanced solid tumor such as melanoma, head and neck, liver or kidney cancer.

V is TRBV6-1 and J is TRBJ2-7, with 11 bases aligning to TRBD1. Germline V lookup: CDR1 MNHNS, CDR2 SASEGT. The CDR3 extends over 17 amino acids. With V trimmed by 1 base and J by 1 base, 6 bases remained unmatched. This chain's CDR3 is CASSEGTGGDGSYEQYF. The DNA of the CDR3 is TGTGCCAGCAGTGAAGGGACAGGGGGCGATGGGTCCTACGAGCAGTACTTC.

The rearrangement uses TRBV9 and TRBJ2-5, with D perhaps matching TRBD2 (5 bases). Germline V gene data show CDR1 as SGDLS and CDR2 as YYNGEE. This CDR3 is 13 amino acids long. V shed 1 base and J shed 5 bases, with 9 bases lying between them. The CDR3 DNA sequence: TGTGCCAGCAGCGTAACGGGGTTCGAGACCCAGTACTTC. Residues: CASSVTGFETQYF.

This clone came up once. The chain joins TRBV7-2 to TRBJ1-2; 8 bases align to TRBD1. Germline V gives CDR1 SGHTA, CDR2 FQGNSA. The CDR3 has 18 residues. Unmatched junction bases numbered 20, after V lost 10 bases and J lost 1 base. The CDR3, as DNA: TGTGCCACCCTGCCATCGGGACAGGCTTTGAGGGGTAACTATGGCTACACCTTC. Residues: CATLPSGQALRGNYGYTF.

The CDR3 loop reads CSVPPSWEQGYGYTF. The CDR3 region has the DNA TGCAGCGTTCCCCCTTCGTGGGAGCAAGGCTATGGCTACACCTTC. This chain links TRBV29-1 with TRBJ1-2; D is uncertain. This CDR3 spans 15 amino acids. Per germline, CDR1 SQVTM and CDR2 ANQGSEA. V was shortened by 5 bases and J by 4 bases, with 20 bases between the two germline ends.

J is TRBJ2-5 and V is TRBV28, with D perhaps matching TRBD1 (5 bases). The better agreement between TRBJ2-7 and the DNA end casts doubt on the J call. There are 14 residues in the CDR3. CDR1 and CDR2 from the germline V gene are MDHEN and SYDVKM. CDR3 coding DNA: TGTGCCATCGCACGTGGCAGGGATAGCTACGAGCAGTACTTC. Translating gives CAIARGRDSYEQYF.

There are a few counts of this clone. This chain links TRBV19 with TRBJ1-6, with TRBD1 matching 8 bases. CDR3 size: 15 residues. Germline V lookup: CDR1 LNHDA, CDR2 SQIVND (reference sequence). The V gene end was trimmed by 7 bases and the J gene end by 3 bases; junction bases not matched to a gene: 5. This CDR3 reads CASTWTGFYNSPLHF. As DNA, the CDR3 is TGTGCCAGTACCTGGACAGGGTTCTATAATTCACCCCTCCACTTT.

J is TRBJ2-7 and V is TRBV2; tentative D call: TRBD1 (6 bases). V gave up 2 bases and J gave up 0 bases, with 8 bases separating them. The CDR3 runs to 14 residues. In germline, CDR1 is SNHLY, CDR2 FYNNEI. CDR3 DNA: TGTGCCAGCAGTGAAAACAGGGACTCCTACGAGCAGTACTTC. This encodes CASSENRDSYEQYF.

DNA for the CDR3: TGTGCCAGCTCACCGGGACTAGCGGCAGATACGCAGTATTTT. Translated, it gives CASSPGLAADTQYF. The chain recombines TRBV18 with TRBJ2-3; 11 bases fit TRBD2. V was pared by 3 bases and J by 4 bases, with 0 bases of the junction left unmatched. The CDR3 runs 14 residues. Germline V gives CDR1 KGHSH, CDR2 LQKENI. The full variable domain, its missing parts supplied by reference TRBV18 and TRBJ2-3, is NAGVMQNPRHLVRRRGQEARLRCSPMKGHSHVYWYRQLPEEGLKFMVYLQKENIIDESGMPKERFSAEFPKEGPSILRIQQVVRGDSAAYFCASSPGLAADTQYFGPGTRLTVL.

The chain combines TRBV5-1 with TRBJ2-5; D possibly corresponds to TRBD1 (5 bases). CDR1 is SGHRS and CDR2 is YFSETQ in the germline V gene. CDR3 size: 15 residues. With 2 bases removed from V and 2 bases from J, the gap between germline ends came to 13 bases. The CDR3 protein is CASSLTTAQQETQYF. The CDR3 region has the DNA TGCGCCAGCAGCTTAACGACAGCGCAGCAAGAGACCCAGTACTTC.

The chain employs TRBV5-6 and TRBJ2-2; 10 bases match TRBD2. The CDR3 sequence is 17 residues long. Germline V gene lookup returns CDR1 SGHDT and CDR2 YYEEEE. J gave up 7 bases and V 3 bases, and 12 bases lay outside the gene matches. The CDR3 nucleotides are TGTGCCAGCAGCTCGCCACAGCGGGGGGGCCCGGGCGGGGAGCTGTTTTTT. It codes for CASSSPQRGGPGGELFF.

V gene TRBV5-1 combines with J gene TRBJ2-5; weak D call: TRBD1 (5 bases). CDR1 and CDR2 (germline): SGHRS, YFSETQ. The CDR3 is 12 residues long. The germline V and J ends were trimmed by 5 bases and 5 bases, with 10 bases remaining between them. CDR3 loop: CASRPGRETQYF. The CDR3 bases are TGCGCCAGCAGACCAGGGCGGGAGACCCAGTACTTC.